These T cell receptor beta chains were read from a single sample in a study of Graves' ophthalmopathy and Graves' hyperthyroidism. Each CDR3 protein gets one entry after TCRdb re-called the multiplex PCR reads with MiXCR. Here the sample spans almost 750,000 distinct CDR3 sequences, 35% to 50% being singletons. What was sequenced was peripheral blood. The receptors derive from an adult man with Graves' ophthalmopathy. The CDR3 runs from the conserved cysteine through the conserved F or W. A D gene is named only where the DNA matches it firmly. The size field is filled for only some rows; it gives once, few, many or a size class.

V	D	J	size	CDR3	DNA
TRBV20-1	-	TRBJ1-6	many	CSVGQPNNSPLHF	TGCAGTGTCGGACAACCCAATAATTCACCCCTCCACTTT
TRBV10-3	TRBD1	TRBJ1-5	few	CASSFRGYGQAKVPQHF	TGTGCCAGCAGCTTCAGAGGTTACGGACAGGCCAAGGTGCCCCAGCATTTT
TRBV4-1	-	TRBJ2-2	-	CASSQEWATGELFF	TGCGCCAGCAGCCAAGAATGGGCCACCGGGGAGCTGTTTTTT
TRBV19	-	TRBJ2-6	-	CASSRGLGGNVLTF	TGTGCCAGTAGTAGGGGCCTGGGAGGCAACGTCCTGACTTTC
TRBV4-3	TRBD1	TRBJ2-7	few	CASSQVRGGKWTYEQYF	TGCGCCAGCAGCCAAGTAAGAGGGGGCAAATGGACCTACGAGCAGTACTTC
TRBV15	-	TRBJ2-7	many	CATSLDRGPFYEQYF	TGTGCCACCAGCCTTGACAGAGGCCCTTTCTACGAGCAGTACTTC
TRBV12-3/TRBV12-4	-	TRBJ1-1	few	CASGTHRVFDTEAFF	TGTGCCAGCGGAACACACAGGGTATTTGACACTGAAGCTTTCTTT
TRBV9	-	TRBJ2-5	few	CASSRSRDLETQYF	TGTGCCAGCAGCCGTAGCAGGGATTTGGAGACCCAGTACTTC
TRBV20-1	TRBD1	TRBJ2-7	-	CSAAGQGFHEQYF	TGCAGTGCCGCGGGACAGGGTTTCCACGAGCAGTACTTC
TRBV5-1	-	TRBJ1-2	many	CASSLADNYGYTF	TGCGCCAGCAGCTTGGCGGACAACTATGGCTACACCTTC
TRBV14	TRBD1	TRBJ2-2	few	CASSPGTGGMAGELFF	TGTGCCAGCAGCCCGGGGACAGGGGGCATGGCCGGGGAGCTGTTTTTT
TRBV25-1	TRBD1	TRBJ2-5	-	CASGPLGQGFGQETQYF	TGTGCCAGCGGACCCCTGGGACAGGGCTTCGGGCAAGAGACCCAGTACTTC
TRBV15	-	TRBJ2-2	-	CATSREIGTNTGELSW	TGTGCCACCAGCAGAGAGATCGGGACGAACACCGGGGAGCTGTCTTGG
TRBV20-1	TRBD1	TRBJ1-4	-	CSARDPTGALNEKLFF	TGCAGTGCTAGGGACCCGACAGGGGCCCTTAATGAAAAACTGTTTTTT
TRBV10-3	TRBD1	TRBJ1-1	many	CAISGGQGMNTEAFF	TGTGCCATCAGTGGTGGACAGGGTATGAACACTGAAGCTTTCTTT
TRBV10-3	-	TRBJ1-3	-	CAISVAGNTIYF	TGTGCCATCAGTGTGGCGGGGAACACCATATATTTT
TRBV4-1	-	TRBJ1-2	-	CASSVTGMDNYGYTF	TGCGCCAGCAGCGTAACAGGGATGGATAACTATGGCTACACCTTC
TRBV10-3	TRBD1	TRBJ1-1	-	CASSYSGQGFRQTEAFF	TGTGCCAGCAGTTACTCGGGACAGGGGTTCAGGCAAACTGAAGCTTTCTTT
TRBV10-2	-	TRBJ1-5	few	CASSESSNQPQHF	TGCGCCAGCAGTGAGTCGTCTAATCAGCCCCAGCATTTT
TRBV20-1	-	TRBJ2-5	once	CSANSGTGTQYF	TGCAGTGCCAATAGCGGGACAGGGACCCAGTACTTC
TRBV20-1	-	TRBJ1-6	many	CSARVGPKLHF	TGCAGTGCTCGGGTGGGGCCCAAGCTCCACTTT
TRBV11-2	-	TRBJ1-1	once	CASCLVTVEAFF	TGTGCCAGCTGCCTAGTTACGGTTGAAGCTTTCTTT
TRBV29-1	-	TRBJ2-5	-	CSVEAVGLGQETQYF	TGCAGCGTTGAAGCGGTGGGGCTCGGCCAAGAGACCCAGTACTTC
TRBV6-1	TRBD1	TRBJ2-6	-	CASSDFRTGTGANVLTF	TGTGCCAGCAGCGACTTCCGGACAGGTACTGGGGCCAACGTCCTGACTTTC
TRBV9	-	TRBJ2-7	many	CASSVAPFYEQYF	TGTGCCAGCAGCGTAGCTCCGTTCTACGAGCAGTACTTC
TRBV4-3	-	TRBJ1-5	-	CASSQGLRVSNQPQHF	TGCGCCAGCAGCCAAGGCCTCAGGGTTAGCAATCAGCCCCAGCATTTT
TRBV5-6	-	TRBJ2-7	-	CASSLGHTGLGEQYF	TGTGCCAGCAGCTTGGGTCATACGGGATTGGGCGAGCAGTACTTC
TRBV29-1	TRBD1	TRBJ2-5	many	CSVETGGGETQYF	TGCAGCGTTGAGACAGGGGGCGGGGAGACCCAGTACTTC
TRBV10-2	-	TRBJ2-3	-	CASSPGLVSDTQYF	TGCGCCAGCAGCCCGGGACTGGTTTCAGATACGCAGTATTTT
TRBV29-1	TRBD1	TRBJ1-2	once	CSVSGTGQNSGYTF	TGCAGCGTTTCCGGGACAGGGCAAAACTCTGGCTACACCTTC
TRBV6-5	TRBD1	TRBJ1-2	many	CASRSDRARGYTF	TGTGCCAGCAGATCTGACAGGGCGCGTGGCTACACCTTC
TRBV2	-	TRBJ2-7	-	CASSWAPIYEQYF	TGTGCCAGCAGTTGGGCCCCAATCTACGAGCAGTACTTC
TRBV10-3	-	TRBJ2-5	-	CAIGDSPGTDMQETQYF	TGTGCCATCGGGGATAGCCCCGGGACCGACATGCAAGAGACCCAGTACTTC
TRBV10-3	-	TRBJ2-7	many	CAISVLIGSEQYF	TGTGCCATCAGTGTTTTAATCGGGAGCGAGCAGTACTTC
TRBV20-1	TRBD1	TRBJ2-7	few	CSARQGQGSFEQYF	TGCAGTGCTAGACAGGGACAGGGGAGTTTCGAGCAGTACTTC
TRBV5-1	TRBD2	TRBJ2-5	few	CASSFGTSGSMETQYF	TGCGCCAGCAGCTTCGGGACTAGCGGGAGTATGGAGACCCAGTACTTC
TRBV20-1	-	TRBJ1-1	-	CSARQGSAEAFF	TGCAGTGCTAGACAGGGGTCGGCTGAAGCTTTCTTT
TRBV19	TRBD1	TRBJ1-2	-	CASSIGTGNGYTF	TGTGCCAGTAGTATCGGGACAGGGAATGGCTACACCTTC
TRBV11-2	-	TRBJ2-7	-	CASSSKGDREQYF	TGTGCCAGCAGCTCAAAAGGGGATCGAGAGCAGTACTTC
TRBV7-2	TRBD1	TRBJ2-7	-	CASSLDWTGAKYF	TGTGCCAGCAGCTTAGACTGGACAGGGGCTAAGTACTTC
TRBV14	-	TRBJ1-1	many	CASSQELNTEAFF	TGTGCCAGCAGCCAAGAGCTGAACACTGAAGCTTTCTTT
TRBV14	-	TRBJ1-4	-	CASSQDGGGGKLCF	TGTGCCAGCAGCCAAGATGGGGGGGGCGGAAAACTGTGTTTT
TRBV25-1	-	TRBJ1-5	-	CASSVRDGERHF	TGTGCCAGCAGTGTCAGGGACGGAGAACGGCATTTT
TRBV2	-	TRBJ1-1	once	CASSEAPPGPGTEAFF	TGTGCCAGCAGTGAAGCCCCCCCAGGACCCGGCACTGAAGCTTTCTTT
TRBV7-6	-	TRBJ1-1	many	CASSPPLGDREAEAFF	TGTGCCAGCAGCCCTCCGCTGGGGGACCGGGAGGCTGAAGCTTTCTTT
TRBV7-9	TRBD2	TRBJ2-7	-	CASSPNPSGRAYEQYF	TGTGCCAGCAGCCCCAACCCCAGCGGGAGGGCCTACGAGCAGTACTTC
TRBV10-3	-	TRBJ2-7	few	CASSKPAGSEREQYF	TGTGCCAGCAGTAAGCCCGCGGGGAGCGAGCGCGAGCAGTACTTC
TRBV7-2	TRBD1	TRBJ1-2	many	CASSRDRVGDGYTF	TGTGCCAGCAGCCGGGACAGGGTCGGTGATGGCTACACCTTC
TRBV7-3	TRBD1	TRBJ2-5	-	CASSTYDRGQEAQYF	TGTGCCAGCAGCACCTATGACAGGGGTCAAGAGGCCCAGTACTTC
TRBV20-1	-	TRBJ2-7	many	CSVSGEGYEQYF	TGCAGTGTGTCAGGGGAAGGTTACGAGCAGTACTTC
TRBV7-9	TRBD2	TRBJ2-2	few	CASSPLAETGELFF	TGTGCCAGCAGCCCGCTAGCGGAGACCGGGGAGCTGTTTTTT
TRBV5-4	-	TRBJ1-3	once	CASRTHPGPNSGNTIYF	TGTGCCAGCAGAACCCACCCGGGCCCTAACTCTGGAAACACCATATATTTT
TRBV7-9	-	TRBJ2-2	few	CASSQGEGELFF	TGTGCCAGCAGCCAAGGGGAAGGGGAGCTGTTTTTT
TRBV29-1	-	TRBJ2-6	-	CSVEVYPGGSGANVLTF	TGCAGCGTTGAAGTCTATCCCGGCGGCTCTGGGGCCAACGTCCTGACTTTC